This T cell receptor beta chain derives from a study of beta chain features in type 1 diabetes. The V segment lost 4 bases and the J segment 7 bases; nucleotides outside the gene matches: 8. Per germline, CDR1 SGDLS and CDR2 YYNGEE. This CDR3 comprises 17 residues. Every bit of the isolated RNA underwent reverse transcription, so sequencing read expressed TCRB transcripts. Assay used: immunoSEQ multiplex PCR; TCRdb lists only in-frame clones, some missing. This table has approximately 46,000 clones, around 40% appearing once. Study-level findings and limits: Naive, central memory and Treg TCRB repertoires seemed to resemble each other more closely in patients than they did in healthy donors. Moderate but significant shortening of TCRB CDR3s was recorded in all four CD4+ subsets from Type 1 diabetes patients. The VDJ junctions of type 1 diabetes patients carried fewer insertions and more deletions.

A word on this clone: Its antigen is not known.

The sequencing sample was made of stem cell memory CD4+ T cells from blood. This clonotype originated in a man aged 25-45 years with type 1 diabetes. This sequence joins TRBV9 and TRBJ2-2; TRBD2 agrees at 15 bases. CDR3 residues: CASSFGLAGGPDGELFF. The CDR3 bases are TGTGCCAGCAGCTTTGGACTAGCGGGAGGGCCCGACGGGGAGCTGTTTTTT.